This TCR beta chain was captured in a study of T cell clonality in common variable immunodeficiency. Trimming at V came to 4 bases and at J to 7 bases, leaving 8 bases not matched to a gene. This CDR3 contains 15 residues. CDR1 and CDR2 (germline): MNHNS, SASEGT. This clone has at least ten counts. Read coverage stops 3 residues before the CDR3 terminus; the germline J gene supplies the remainder. Produced via immunoSEQ multiplex PCR; TCRdb's table is partial and in-frame only. The sample has approximately 56,000 clones, none seen only once. The receptor's source is a person between 18 and 75 years old in good health. The sequenced sample was peripheral blood mononuclear cells. The rearrangement links TRBV6-1 to TRBJ1-4; 8 nucleotides match TRBD1. CDR3: CASSAGQAEGEKLFF. CDR3 DNA, as far as it was read: TGTGCCAGCAGTGCGGGACAGGCTGAGGGTGAAAAA.